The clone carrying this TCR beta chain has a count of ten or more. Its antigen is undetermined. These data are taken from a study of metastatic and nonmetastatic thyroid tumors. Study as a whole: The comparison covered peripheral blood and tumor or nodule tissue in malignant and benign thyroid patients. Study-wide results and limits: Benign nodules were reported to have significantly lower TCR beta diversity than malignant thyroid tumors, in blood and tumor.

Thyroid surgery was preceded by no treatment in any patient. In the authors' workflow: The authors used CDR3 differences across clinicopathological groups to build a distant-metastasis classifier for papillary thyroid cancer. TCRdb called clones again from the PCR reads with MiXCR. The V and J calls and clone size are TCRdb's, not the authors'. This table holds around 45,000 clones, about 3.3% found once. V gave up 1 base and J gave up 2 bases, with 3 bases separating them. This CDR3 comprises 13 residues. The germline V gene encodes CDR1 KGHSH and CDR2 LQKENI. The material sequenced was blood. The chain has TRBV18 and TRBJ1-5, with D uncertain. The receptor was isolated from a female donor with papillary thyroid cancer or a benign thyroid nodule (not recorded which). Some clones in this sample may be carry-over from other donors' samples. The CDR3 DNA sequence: TGTGCCAGCTCACCACAGGGCAATCAGCCCCAGCATTTT. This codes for CASSPQGNQPQHF.